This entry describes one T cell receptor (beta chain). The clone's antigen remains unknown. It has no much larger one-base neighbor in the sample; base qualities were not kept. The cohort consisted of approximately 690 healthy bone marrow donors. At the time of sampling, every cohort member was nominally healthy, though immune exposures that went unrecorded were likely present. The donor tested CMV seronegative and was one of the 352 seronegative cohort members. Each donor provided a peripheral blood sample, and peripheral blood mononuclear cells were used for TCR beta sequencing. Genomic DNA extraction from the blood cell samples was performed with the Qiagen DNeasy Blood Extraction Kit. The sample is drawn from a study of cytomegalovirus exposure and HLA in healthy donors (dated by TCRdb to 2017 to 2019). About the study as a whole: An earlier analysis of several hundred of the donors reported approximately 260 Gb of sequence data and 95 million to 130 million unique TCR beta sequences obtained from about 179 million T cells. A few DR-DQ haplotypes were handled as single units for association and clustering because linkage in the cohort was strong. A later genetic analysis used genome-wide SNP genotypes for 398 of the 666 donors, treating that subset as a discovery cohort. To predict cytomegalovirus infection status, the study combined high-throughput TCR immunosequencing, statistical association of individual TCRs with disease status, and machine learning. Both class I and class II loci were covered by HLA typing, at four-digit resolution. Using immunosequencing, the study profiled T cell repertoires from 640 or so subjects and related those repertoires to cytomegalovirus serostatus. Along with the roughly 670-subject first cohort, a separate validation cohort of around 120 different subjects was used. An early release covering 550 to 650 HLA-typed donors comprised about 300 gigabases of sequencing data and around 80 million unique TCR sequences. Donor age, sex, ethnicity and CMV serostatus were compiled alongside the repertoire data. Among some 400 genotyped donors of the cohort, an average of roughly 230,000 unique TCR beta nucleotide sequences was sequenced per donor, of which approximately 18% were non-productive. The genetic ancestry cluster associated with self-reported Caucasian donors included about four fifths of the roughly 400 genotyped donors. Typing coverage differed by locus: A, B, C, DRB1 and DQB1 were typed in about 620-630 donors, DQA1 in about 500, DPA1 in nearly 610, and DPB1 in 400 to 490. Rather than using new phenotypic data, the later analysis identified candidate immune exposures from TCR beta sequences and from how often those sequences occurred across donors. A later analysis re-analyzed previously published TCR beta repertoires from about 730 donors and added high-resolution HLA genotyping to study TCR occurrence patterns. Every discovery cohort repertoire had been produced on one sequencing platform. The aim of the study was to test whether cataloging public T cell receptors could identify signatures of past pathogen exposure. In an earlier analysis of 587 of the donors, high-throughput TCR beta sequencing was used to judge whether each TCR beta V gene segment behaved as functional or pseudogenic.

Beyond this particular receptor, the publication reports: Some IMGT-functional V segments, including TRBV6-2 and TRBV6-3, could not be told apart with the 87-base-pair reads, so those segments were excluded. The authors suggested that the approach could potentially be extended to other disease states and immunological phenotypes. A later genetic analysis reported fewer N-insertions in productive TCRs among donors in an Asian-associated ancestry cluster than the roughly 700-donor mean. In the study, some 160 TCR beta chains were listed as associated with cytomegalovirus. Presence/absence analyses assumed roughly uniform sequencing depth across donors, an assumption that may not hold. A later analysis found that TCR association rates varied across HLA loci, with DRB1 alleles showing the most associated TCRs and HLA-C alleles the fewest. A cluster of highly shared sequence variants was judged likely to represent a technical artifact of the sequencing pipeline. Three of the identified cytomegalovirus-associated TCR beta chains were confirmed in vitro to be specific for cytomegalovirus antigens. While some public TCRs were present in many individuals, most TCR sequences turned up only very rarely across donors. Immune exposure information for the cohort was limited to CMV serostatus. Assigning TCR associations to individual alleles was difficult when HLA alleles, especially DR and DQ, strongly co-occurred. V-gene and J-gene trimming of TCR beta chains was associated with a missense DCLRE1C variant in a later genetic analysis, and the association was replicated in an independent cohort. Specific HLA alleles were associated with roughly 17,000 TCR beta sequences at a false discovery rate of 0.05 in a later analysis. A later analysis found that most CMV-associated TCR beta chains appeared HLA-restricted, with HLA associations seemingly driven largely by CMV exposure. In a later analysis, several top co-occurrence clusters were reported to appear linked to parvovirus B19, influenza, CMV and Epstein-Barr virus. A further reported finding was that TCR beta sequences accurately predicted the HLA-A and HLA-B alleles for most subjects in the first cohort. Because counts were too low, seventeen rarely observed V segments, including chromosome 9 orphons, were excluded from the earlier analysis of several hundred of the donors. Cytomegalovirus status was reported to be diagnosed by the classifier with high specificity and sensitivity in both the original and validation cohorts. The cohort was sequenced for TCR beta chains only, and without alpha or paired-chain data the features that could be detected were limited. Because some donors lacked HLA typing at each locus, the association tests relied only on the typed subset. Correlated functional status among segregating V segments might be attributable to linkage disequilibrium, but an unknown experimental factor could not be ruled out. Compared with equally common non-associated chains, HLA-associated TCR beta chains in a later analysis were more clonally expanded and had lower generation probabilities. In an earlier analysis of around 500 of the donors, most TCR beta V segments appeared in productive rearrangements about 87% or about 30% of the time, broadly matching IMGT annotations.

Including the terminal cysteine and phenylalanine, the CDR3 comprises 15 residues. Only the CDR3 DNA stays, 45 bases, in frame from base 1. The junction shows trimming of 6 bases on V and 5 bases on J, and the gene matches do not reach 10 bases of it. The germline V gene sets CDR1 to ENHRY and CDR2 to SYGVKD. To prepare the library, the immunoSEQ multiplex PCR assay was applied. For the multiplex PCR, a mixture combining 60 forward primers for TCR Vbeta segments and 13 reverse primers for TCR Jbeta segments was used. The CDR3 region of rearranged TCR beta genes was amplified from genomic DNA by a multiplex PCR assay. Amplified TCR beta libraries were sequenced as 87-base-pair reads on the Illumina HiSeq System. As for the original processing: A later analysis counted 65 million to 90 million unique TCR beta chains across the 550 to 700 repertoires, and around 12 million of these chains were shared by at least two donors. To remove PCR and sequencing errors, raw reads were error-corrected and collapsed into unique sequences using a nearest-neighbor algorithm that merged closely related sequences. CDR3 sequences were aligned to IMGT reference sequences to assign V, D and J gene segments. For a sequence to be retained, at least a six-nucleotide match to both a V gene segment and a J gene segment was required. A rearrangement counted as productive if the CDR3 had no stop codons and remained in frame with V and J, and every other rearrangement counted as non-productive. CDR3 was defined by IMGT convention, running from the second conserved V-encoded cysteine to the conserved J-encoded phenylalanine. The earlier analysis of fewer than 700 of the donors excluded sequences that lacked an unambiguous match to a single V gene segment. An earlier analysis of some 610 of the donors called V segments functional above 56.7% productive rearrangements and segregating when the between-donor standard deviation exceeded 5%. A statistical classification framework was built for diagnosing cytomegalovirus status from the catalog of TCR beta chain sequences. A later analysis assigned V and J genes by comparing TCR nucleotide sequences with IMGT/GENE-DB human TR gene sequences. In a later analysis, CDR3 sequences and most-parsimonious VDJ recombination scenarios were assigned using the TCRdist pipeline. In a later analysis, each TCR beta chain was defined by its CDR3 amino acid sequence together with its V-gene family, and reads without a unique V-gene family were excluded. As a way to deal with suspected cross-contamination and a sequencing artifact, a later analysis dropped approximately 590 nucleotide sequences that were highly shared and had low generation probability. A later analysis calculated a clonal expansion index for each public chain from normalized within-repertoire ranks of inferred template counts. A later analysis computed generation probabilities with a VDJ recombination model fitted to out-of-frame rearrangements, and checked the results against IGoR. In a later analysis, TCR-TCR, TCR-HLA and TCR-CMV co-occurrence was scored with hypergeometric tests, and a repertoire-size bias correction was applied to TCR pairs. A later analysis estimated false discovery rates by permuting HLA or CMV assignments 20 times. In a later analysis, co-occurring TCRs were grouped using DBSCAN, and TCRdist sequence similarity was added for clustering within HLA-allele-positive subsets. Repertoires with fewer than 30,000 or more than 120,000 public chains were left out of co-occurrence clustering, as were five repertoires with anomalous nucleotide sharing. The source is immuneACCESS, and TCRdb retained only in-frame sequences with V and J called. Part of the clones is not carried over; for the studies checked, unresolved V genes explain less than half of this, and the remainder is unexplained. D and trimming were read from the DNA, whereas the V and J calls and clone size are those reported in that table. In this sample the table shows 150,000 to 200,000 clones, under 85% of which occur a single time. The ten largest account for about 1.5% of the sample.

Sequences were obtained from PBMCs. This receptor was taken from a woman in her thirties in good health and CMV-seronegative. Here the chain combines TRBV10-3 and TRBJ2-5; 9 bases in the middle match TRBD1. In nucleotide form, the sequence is TGTGCCATCAGGACCGACCGGGACAGGGTGGAGACCCAGTACTTC. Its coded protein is CAIRTDRDRVETQYF.